These 17 T cell receptor beta chains came from one sample sequenced in a study of blood T cell repertoires in COVID-19. TCRdb's table, derived via immunoSEQ multiplex PCR, lists solely in-frame clones and lacks some. The repertoire consists of 150,000 to 200,000 clones, with just over 85% occurring once and the leading ten covering roughly 8.2%. Sequencing was performed on peripheral blood. The source of these receptors is a man between 60 and 70 years old with acute or convalescent COVID-19.

The chain combines TRBV11-3 with TRBJ2-2; weak D call: TRBD2 (6 bases). The CDR3 is made up of 17 amino acids. The germline CDR1 and CDR2 sequences are SGHNT and YENEEA. V was shortened by 5 bases and J by 6 bases, with 22 bases between the two germline ends. The CDR3 nucleotides read TGTGCCAGCAGCGCCTCCCGACTAGAGGCCAGCGCCGGGGAGCTGTTTTTT. Translating gives CASSASRLEASAGELFF.

The table lists this clone with a count of one. The CDR3 sequence: CATSRPSEGDYGYTF. The CDR3 nucleotides read TGTGCCACCAGCAGGCCGTCAGAGGGTGACTATGGCTACACCTTC. The genes are TRBV15 and TRBJ1-2; D ambiguous. V lost 3 bases, J lost 3 bases, and 14 bases lay in between. The CDR3 totals 15 residues. Per the germline V gene, CDR1 is LNHNV and CDR2 is YYDKDF (reference sequence).

This clone was seen just once. The chain joins TRBV19 to TRBJ1-4; 11 bases are a match to TRBD1. CDR1 is LNHDA, CDR2 SQIVND, per germline (reference sequence). Trimming cost V 4 bases and J 7 bases; bases outside gene matches: 5. The CDR3 has 15 amino acids. CDR3 sequence: CASSNLDRGREKLFF. CDR3 in DNA: TGTGCCAGTAGTAACCTGGACAGGGGGCGTGAAAAACTGTTTTTT.

The chain joins TRBV5-5 to TRBJ2-5, with TRBD1 identical over 8 bases. CDR3 length equals 15 residues. Germline V gene sequence: CDR1 SGHKS, CDR2 YYEKEE (reference sequence). The V gene end was trimmed by 6 bases and the J gene end by 4 bases; junction bases not matched to a gene: 11. The chain's CDR3 is CASTDIRTGRETQYF. Written as DNA, the CDR3 is TGTGCCAGCACCGATATCCGGACAGGGAGAGAGACCCAGTACTTC.

This clone has only one observation. The chain is built from TRBV30 and TRBJ2-7; 13 positions agree with TRBD2. The CDR3 runs 13 residues. Germline lookup yields CDR1 GTSNPN and CDR2 SVGIG (reference sequence). With V trimmed by 2 bases and J by 13 bases, 8 bases remained unmatched. The DNA of the CDR3 is TGTGCCTGGAGTCTCGGACTAGCGGGAGTCGGCTACTTC. It yields the protein CAWSLGLAGVGYF. Filled out from reference TRBV30 and TRBJ2-7, the complete variable domain reads SQTIHQWPATLVQPVGSPLSLECTVEGTSNPNLYWYRQAAGRGLQLLFYSVGIGQISSEVPQNLSASRPQDRQFILSSKKLLLSDSGFYLCAWSLGLAGVGYFGPGTRLTVT.

This chain links TRBV5-1 with TRBJ2-1, with TRBD2 matching 7 bases. Trimming took 5 bases from V and 4 from J; bases not matched to a gene: 9. Germline V lookup: CDR1 SGHRS, CDR2 YFSETQ. This CDR3 has 15 residues. Written as DNA, the CDR3 is TGCGCCAGCAGTGTCTCCAGCGGGACTTACAATGAGCAGTTCTTC. It is translated as CASSVSSGTYNEQFF.

The gene calls are TRBV2 and TRBJ2-7, with TRBD1 matching 7 bases. The V and J ends lost 6 bases and 4 bases, in that order; junction bases with no gene match: 3. CDR1 and CDR2 from the germline V gene are SNHLY and FYNNEI. The CDR3 consists of 12 residues. As DNA, the CDR3 is TGTGCCAGCAGGGGACAGCCATACGAGCAGTACTTC. It yields the protein CASRGQPYEQYF.

This chain uses TRBV13 with TRBJ2-2; 10 nucleotides match TRBD1. The length of the CDR3 is 16 residues. The germline V gene encodes CDR1 PRHDT and CDR2 FYEKMQ (reference sequence). With 5 bases clipped from V and 6 bases from J, the junction kept 9 bases outside the gene matches. As DNA, the CDR3 is TGTGCCAGCAGCCTTTTTCGGGACAGGGGATCCGGGGAGCTGTTTTTT. This codes for CASSLFRDRGSGELFF.

The V call is TRBV28, the J call TRBJ2-7; D is perhaps TRBD2 (6 bases). Germline-derived CDR1 and CDR2 are MDHEN and SYDVKM. Trimming shortened V by 7 bases and J by 2 bases, and 18 bases separated the two germline ends. This CDR3 has 15 amino acids. The CDR3 is CASIPVGGLPYEQYF. CDR3 nucleotide sequence: TGTGCCAGCATCCCGGTCGGGGGTCTACCCTACGAGCAGTACTTC. The entire variable domain, with the rest obtained from reference TRBV28 and TRBJ2-7, is as follows: DVKVTQSSRYLVKRTGEKVFLECVQDMDHENMFWYRQDPGLGLRLIYFSYDVKMKEKGDIPEGYSVSREKKERFSLILESASTNQTSMYLCASIPVGGLPYEQYFGPGTRLTVT.

The chain joins TRBV7-3 to TRBJ2-7, with TRBD1 as a possible D gene (7 bases). Germline loops: CDR1 SGHTA, CDR2 FQGTGA. V was pared by 4 bases and J by 7 bases, with 14 bases between. This CDR3 is built from 13 residues. The CDR3 DNA reads TGTGCCAGCAGCTCCACAGGGGCGGGGGAGCAGTACTTC. Its translation: CASSSTGAGEQYF.

The J gene is TRBJ2-6, the V gene TRBV6-5; D perhaps matches TRBD2 (6 bases). This CDR3 contains 16 residues. Germline CDR1 MNHEY, CDR2 SVGAGI. Trimming took off 1 base at V and 0 bases at J, with 7 bases between the two ends. Here the CDR3 reads CASSYWGGSGANVLTF. The CDR3 region has the DNA TGTGCCAGCAGTTACTGGGGAGGCTCTGGGGCCAACGTCCTGACTTTC.

The chain combines TRBV15 with TRBJ2-2, with 8 positions matching TRBD2. Germline CDR1 LNHNV, CDR2 YYDKDF (reference sequence). There are 17 residues in the CDR3. With V trimmed by 0 bases and J by 4 bases, 7 bases remained unmatched. CDR3 sequence (DNA): TGTGCCACCAGCAGAGATCAAAGGCTAGCGGGCACCGGGGAGCTGTTTTTT. It encodes CATSRDQRLAGTGELFF.

The CDR3 DNA reads as TGTGCCAGCAGCCGCTCGGGAGAGACCCAGTACTTC. This gives the protein CASSRSGETQYF. The genes are TRBV7-8 and TRBJ2-5; D gene uncertain. CDR3 size: 12 residues. Germline V CDR1 and CDR2: SGHVS, FQNEAQ. Trimming removed 5 bases at V and 4 bases at J, with 8 bases between.

The rearrangement links TRBV25-1 to TRBJ1-1; D gene uncertain. The germline CDR1 and CDR2 sequences are MGHDK and SYGVNS. V was clipped by 5 bases and J by 3 bases, with 10 bases between them. The CDR3 loop spans 13 amino acids. As DNA, the CDR3 is TGTGCCAGCAGTAGGAACGGGTACACTGAAGCTTTCTTT. Translation: CASSRNGYTEAFF.

The chain employs TRBV6-5 and TRBJ1-1; D might be TRBD1 (5 bases). CDR1 is MNHEY and CDR2 is SVGAGI in the germline V gene. CDR3 length equals 14 residues. V was shortened by 5 bases and J by 2 bases, with 12 bases between the two germline ends. This CDR3 is CASSPNRRNTEAFF. In DNA, the CDR3 is TGTGCCAGCAGTCCAAACAGGCGTAACACTGAAGCTTTCTTT.

The chain couples TRBV19 to TRBJ1-2, with D perhaps TRBD1 (6 bases). The CDR3 has 14 residues. V shed 5 bases and J shed 4 bases, with 14 bases lying between them. Germline assignment: CDR1 LNHDA and CDR2 SQIVND (reference sequence). In nucleotides, the CDR3 is TGTGCCAGTAGTCCCCAAGGCAGGGGCTATGGCTACACCTTC. This codes for CASSPQGRGYGYTF.

This chain connects TRBV7-6 to TRBJ1-3; unclear D gene. V was pared by 4 bases and J by 4 bases, with 17 bases between. Germline values: CDR1 SGHVS, CDR2 FNYEAQ. This CDR3 comprises 16 residues. In nucleotides, the CDR3 is TGTGCCAGCAGCTCCTCGTTCGGCGCCAGGGGAAACACCATATATTTT. Amino acids: CASSSSFGARGNTIYF.